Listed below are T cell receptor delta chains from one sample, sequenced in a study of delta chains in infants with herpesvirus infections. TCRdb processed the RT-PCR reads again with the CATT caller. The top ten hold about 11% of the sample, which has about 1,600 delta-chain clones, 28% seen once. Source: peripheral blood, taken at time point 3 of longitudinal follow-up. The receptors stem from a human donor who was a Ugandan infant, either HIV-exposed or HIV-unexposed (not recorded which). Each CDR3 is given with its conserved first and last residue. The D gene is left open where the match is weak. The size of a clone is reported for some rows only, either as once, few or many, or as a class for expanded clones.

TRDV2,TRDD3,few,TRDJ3,CACDILGDSSWDTRQMFF,TGTGCCTGTGACATACTGGGGGATAGCTCCTGGGACACCCGACAGATGTTTTTC
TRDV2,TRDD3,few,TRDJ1,CACDSLTGGLLRPSYTDKLIF,TGTGCCTGTGACTCTCTTACTGGGGGACTTCTACGCCCCTCGTACACCGATAAACTCATCTTT
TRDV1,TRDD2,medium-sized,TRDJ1,CALGPPGLPRDRPSGCDRPYTDKLIF,TGTGCTCTTGGGCCCCCCGGCCTTCCTCGGGACCGTCCCTCGGGTTGCGACCGTCCGTACACCGATAAACTCATCTTT
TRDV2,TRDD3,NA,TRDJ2,CACDTWGMTAQLFF,TGTGCCTGTGACACGTGGGGGATGACAGCACAACTCTTCTTT
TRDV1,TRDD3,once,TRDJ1,CALGERFGPGGYANDKLIF,TGTGCTCTTGGGGAACGATTCGGTCCAGGGGGATACGCGAACGATAAACTCATCTTT
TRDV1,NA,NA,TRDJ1,CALGDGPSRVLDKLIF,TGTGCTCTTGGGGACGGGCCTTCTCGAGTACTGGATAAACTCATCTTT
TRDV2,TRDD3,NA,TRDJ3,CACAELGSSWDTRQMFF,TGTGCCTGTGCGGAACTGGGGAGCTCCTGGGACACCCGACAGATGTTTTTC
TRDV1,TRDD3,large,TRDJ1,CALGMGLWARYGLPTGGYTDKLIF,TGTGCTCTTGGGATGGGACTATGGGCTCGCTATGGGCTCCCAACTGGGGGATACACCGATAAACTCATCTTT
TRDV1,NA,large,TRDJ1,CALGEKYGTDKLIF,TGTGCTCTTGGAGAAAAATACGGCACCGATAAACTCATCTTT
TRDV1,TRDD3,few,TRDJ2,CALGENPSLGDSLTAQLFF,TGTGCTCTTGGGGAAAATCCCTCCCTGGGGGATTCCTTGACAGCACAACTCTTCTTT
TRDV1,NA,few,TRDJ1,CALGTKSPPALGIRSKLIF,TGTGCTCTTGGGACCAAATCTCCTCCTGCTCTGGGGATTCGTTCCAAACTCATCTTT
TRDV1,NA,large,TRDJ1,CALGSRPSYPVLGVSYTDKLIF,TGTGCTCTTGGGTCTCGGCCTTCCTACCCCGTACTGGGGGTCTCGTACACCGATAAACTCATCTTT
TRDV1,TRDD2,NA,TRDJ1,CALGEKTFLRGGLYTDKLIF,TGTGCTCTTGGGGAAAAGACCTTCCTACGTGGGGGACTTTACACCGATAAACTCATCTTT
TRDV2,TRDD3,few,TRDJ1,CACDTGIRRYTDKLIF,TGTGCCTGTGACACGGGGATACGCCGGTACACCGATAAACTCATCTTT
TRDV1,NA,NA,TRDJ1,CALGVSGTDKLIF,TGTGCTCTTGGGGTCTCGGGAACCGATAAACTCATCTTT
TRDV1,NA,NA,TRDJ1,CALGPRGLPCGTYTDKLIF,TGTGCTCTTGGGCCCCGCGGCCTACCCTGTGGGACTTACACCGATAAACTCATCTTT
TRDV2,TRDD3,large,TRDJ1,CACDPIVDSSRSAGGHTDKLIF,TGTGCCTGTGACCCGATAGTGGATTCCTCCAGGTCGGCTGGGGGTCACACCGATAAACTCATCTTT
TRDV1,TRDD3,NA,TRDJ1,CALGPNLPTFLLGDTTDKLIF,TGTGCTCTTGGGCCGAACCTCCCTACGTTTCTACTGGGGGATACAACCGATAAACTCATCTTT
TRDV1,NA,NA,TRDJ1,CALGERPDEEYTDKLIF,TGTGCTCTTGGGGAACGACCAGATGAGGAATACACCGATAAACTCATCTTT
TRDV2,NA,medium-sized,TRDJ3,CACDILGDTRQMFF,TGTGCCTGTGACATACTGGGGGACACCCGACAGATGTTTTTC
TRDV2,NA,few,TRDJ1,CACDRVGDTDKLIF,TGTGCCTGTGACAGGGTCGGGGACACCGATAAACTCATCTTT
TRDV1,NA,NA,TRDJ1,CALGETPLLITGERRYTDKLIF,TGTGCTCTTGGGGAAACTCCCCTACTTATCACAGGGGAACGTCGGTACACCGATAAACTCATCTTT
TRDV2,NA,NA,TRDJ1,CACDTLPTGGQAGDKLIF,TGTGCCTGTGACACCCTTCCTACTGGGGGTCAAGCCGGCGATAAACTCATCTTT
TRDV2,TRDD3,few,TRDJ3,CACDTSTLGDESSWDTRQMFF,TGTGCCTGTGACACCTCGACACTGGGGGACGAGAGCTCCTGGGACACCCGACAGATGTTTTTC
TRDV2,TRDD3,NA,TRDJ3,CACDNAGGSWDTRQMFF,TGTGCCTGTGACAACGCTGGGGGCTCCTGGGACACCCGACAGATGTTTTTC
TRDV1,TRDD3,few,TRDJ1,CALGEPMGWGKAYTDKLIF,TGTGCTCTTGGGGAGCCGATGGGGTGGGGGAAGGCGTACACCGATAAACTCATCTTT
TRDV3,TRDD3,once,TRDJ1,CASQVDWGIGTDKLIF,TGTGCCTCTCAAGTTGACTGGGGGATAGGAACCGATAAACTCATCTTT
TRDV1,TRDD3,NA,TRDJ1,CALGEPESRTGGYRLIF,TGTGCTCTTGGGGAACCGGAATCCCGTACTGGGGGATACAGGCTCATCTTT
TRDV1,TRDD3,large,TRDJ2,CALGDYFPLPLLGDTRRALLAQLFF,TGTGCTCTTGGGGATTACTTTCCTCTCCCGTTACTGGGGGATACGCGGCGCGCTCTTTTAGCACAACTCTTCTTT
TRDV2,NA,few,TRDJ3,CACDTGWQADHTWDTRQMFF,TGTGCCTGTGACACTGGTTGGCAAGCCGATCATACCTGGGACACCCGACAGATGTTTTTC
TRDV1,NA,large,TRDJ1,CALGEDQKLRPTYTDKLIF,TGTGCTCTTGGGGAAGACCAAAAACTGCGGCCTACCTACACCGATAAACTCATCTTT
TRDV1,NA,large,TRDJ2,CALGDLSFLLGDNRKLTAQLFF,TGTGCTCTTGGGGACCTTTCTTTCCTACTTGGGGATAACCGTAAGTTGACAGCACAACTCTTCTTT
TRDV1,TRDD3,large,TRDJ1,CALGELDTGARPDKLIF,TGTGCTCTTGGGGAGCTAGATACTGGGGCCAGACCCGATAAACTCATCTTT
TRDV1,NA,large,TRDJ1,CALGELGFPTLTAPEGLIF,TGTGCTCTTGGGGAACTAGGGTTTCCAACTCTTACCGCCCCGGAGGGACTCATCTTT
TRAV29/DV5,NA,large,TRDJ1,CAASVGSYTDKLIF,TGTGCAGCAAGCGTGGGGTCGTACACCGATAAACTCATCTTT
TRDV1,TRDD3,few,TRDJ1,CALGANSVREYWGISADKLIF,TGTGCTCTTGGGGCAAACTCGGTGCGGGAGTACTGGGGGATTTCGGCCGATAAACTCATCTTT
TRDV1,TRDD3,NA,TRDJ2,CALGEPTPSTGGYRALTAQLFF,TGTGCTCTTGGGGAACCCACTCCGTCTACTGGGGGATATAGGGCTTTGACAGCACAACTCTTCTTT
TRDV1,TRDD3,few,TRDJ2,CALGDPWGDSNTGGGTLTAQLFF,TGTGCTCTTGGGGACCCTTGGGGCGATTCCAATACTGGGGGAGGGACTTTGACAGCACAACTCTTCTTT
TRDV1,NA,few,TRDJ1,CALGEKLPTAGGNTDKLIF,TGTGCTCTTGGGGAGAAACTTCCTACGGCTGGGGGAAACACCGATAAACTCATCTTT
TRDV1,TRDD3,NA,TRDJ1,CALGVVLGDTGKLIF,TGTGCTCTTGGAGTGGTACTGGGGGATACCGGTAAACTCATCTTT
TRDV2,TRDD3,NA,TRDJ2,CACDTGFPGGDRSLTAQLFF,TGTGCCTGTGACACCGGGTTCCCAGGGGGGGATAGATCTTTGACAGCACAACTCTTCTTT
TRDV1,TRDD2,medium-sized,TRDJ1,CALGASPWAFLRRTGPSYTDKLIF,TGTGCTCTTGGGGCCTCCCCCTGGGCCTTCCTACGTAGGACTGGACCTTCGTACACCGATAAACTCATCTTT